This T cell receptor beta chain was identified in a study of blood T cells in healthy people across ages. Looking at the study overall: T cells yielded about one barcoded beta molecule per two cells through template switching.

Findings of the study overall: In long-lived donors, naive CD4+ cell counts and diversity exceeded those of aged donors. Per-million-T-cell TCR beta diversity fell roughly linearly with age.

This clonotype was detected many times. Its specificity is not known. A J-beta primer mix and a sample-barcoded 5' primer were used in a second PCR of about 7 to 12 cycles. A single record per CDR3 protein comes from TCRdb applying MiXCR to the 5' RACE reads. The sample consists of about 590,000 distinct CDR3 sequences, roughly 31% of them appearing once. The CDR3 covers 15 residues. Germline CDR1 is SGHRS and CDR2 is YFSETQ. The trim removed 4 bases at V and 0 bases at J, leaving 7 bases unmatched. J is TRBJ2-7 and V is TRBV5-1; the match to TRBD1 covers 7 bases. The clonotype was recovered from a woman over 75 in good health. What was sequenced was blood. The CDR3, as DNA: TGCGCCAGCAGCCCTGGACAGGCCTTCTCCTACGAGCAGTACTTC. Encoded protein: CASSPGQAFSYEQYF.